Presented here are 27 T cell receptor beta chains from one specimen sequenced in a study of T cell responses to AZD1222 COVID-19 vaccine. Sequencing was performed with immunoSEQ multiplex PCR; in TCRdb, only in-frame clones are kept and a portion is missing. Of 110,000 or so clones listed, 80% to 90% are singletons. The sequenced sample was peripheral blood, obtained on day 0 of AZD1222 vaccination. These receptors all come from an adult in good health.

V gene TRBV7-3 combines with J gene TRBJ2-2; D is perhaps TRBD1 (5 bases). The V gene's germline CDR1 is SGHTA and CDR2 FQGTGA. V was cut by 5 bases and J by 4 bases, with 11 bases left in between. The CDR3 runs to 14 residues. This chain's CDR3 is CASSPGTGTGELFF. CDR3 nucleotides: TGTGCCAGCAGCCCCGGTACAGGCACCGGGGAGCTGTTTTTT.

The chain has TRBV7-9 and TRBJ1-1, with D uncertain. The ends were cut back, 5 bases at V and 1 base at J, with 8 bases in the middle. The CDR3 runs 13 residues. Germline CDR1 SEHNR, CDR2 FQNEAQ (reference sequence). The CDR3: CASSLGANTEAFF. DNA of the CDR3: TGTGCCAGCAGCCTCGGAGCGAACACTGAAGCTTTCTTT.

This clone was seen a few times. The J gene is TRBJ2-3, the V gene TRBV19; no reliable D call. The V gene lost 3 bases and the J gene lost 4 bases, with 8 bases spanning the gap. CDR1 is LNHDA, CDR2 SQIVND, per germline (reference sequence). The CDR3 has 13 residues. CDR3: CASSMQIADTQYF. CDR3 in DNA: TGTGCCAGTAGTATGCAGATAGCAGATACGCAGTATTTT. Based on the CDR3 plus reference TRBV19 and TRBJ2-3, the full variable domain is DGGITQSPKYLFRKEGQNVTLSCEQNLNHDAMYWYRQDPGQGLRLIYYSQIVNDFQKGDIAEGYSVSREKKESFPLTVTSAQKNPTAFYLCASSMQIADTQYFGPGTRLTVL.

V and J are TRBV7-2 and TRBJ1-5; D gene uncertain. The CDR3 is 16 amino acids. Germline CDR1 reads SGHTA; CDR2 reads FQGNSA. Between the trimmed V and J ends, which lost 4 bases and 0 bases, there was a span of 13 bases. The CDR3 DNA is TGTGCCAGCAGCTACCTGGCCGGCTTTAGCAATCAGCCCCAGCATTTT. This sequence encodes CASSYLAGFSNQPQHF.

J is TRBJ2-1 and V is TRBV24-1; 9 nucleotides agree with TRBD1. V trimming: 4 bases; J trimming: 5 bases; junction bases outside the gene matches: 14. This CDR3 spans 18 amino acids. Germline CDR1 reads KGHDR; CDR2 reads SFDVKD. The CDR3 loop is CATSDPTEKDRGDNEQFF. CDR3 coding DNA: TGTGCCACCAGTGACCCAACCGAAAAAGACAGGGGGGACAATGAGCAGTTCTTC.

This clone was counted only a few times. V is TRBV2 and J is TRBJ1-4; 9 bases are a match to TRBD1. The V gene's germline CDR1 is SNHLY and CDR2 FYNNEI. J gave up 8 bases and V 5 bases, and 12 bases lay outside the gene matches. There are 16 residues in the CDR3. The CDR3 DNA is TGTGCCAGCAGTCGTCCCGGGACAGGGTTTGGGGAAAAACTGTTTTTT. This sequence encodes CASSRPGTGFGEKLFF.

The chain has TRBV7-8 and TRBJ1-1, with D possibly being TRBD1 (5 bases). The CDR3 consists of 12 residues. Trimming shortened V by 5 bases and J by 6 bases, and 10 bases separated the two germline ends. Germline values: CDR1 SGHVS, CDR2 FQNEAQ. The CDR3 protein is CASSLRTSEAFF. CDR3 DNA sequence: TGTGCCAGCAGCCTGAGGACATCTGAAGCTTTCTTT.

Note on this clone: Other DNA sequences in the sample encode the same CDR3. This chain uses TRBV18 with TRBJ1-1; D ambiguous. There are 13 residues in the CDR3. The ends were cut back, 0 bases at V and 2 bases at J, with 4 bases in the middle. Germline CDR1 KGHSH, CDR2 LQKENI. For the CDR3, the DNA is TGTGCCAGCTCACCACCCGTTAACACTGAAGCTTTCTTT. Encoded protein: CASSPPVNTEAFF.

CDR3 in amino acids: CASSQVGTGDNEQYF. The DNA of the CDR3 is TGTGCCAGCAGCCAAGTTGGGACAGGGGACAACGAGCAGTACTTC. This chain links TRBV4-2 with TRBJ2-7, with 10 bases lining up with TRBD1. Germline V gives CDR1 LGHNA, CDR2 YNFKEQ. The CDR3 is 15 residues long. Trimming removed 1 base from V and 5 bases from J; junction bases left unmatched: 5.

This chain connects TRBV24-1 to TRBJ2-1; 9 bases are a match to TRBD2. The CDR3 has 15 residues. V shed 5 bases, J shed 6 bases, and the junction held 7 bases outside the gene matches. Germline loops: CDR1 KGHDR, CDR2 SFDVKD. This chain's CDR3 is CATSVGTSFTNEQFF. The CDR3 DNA reads TGTGCCACCAGTGTCGGGACTAGCTTTACCAATGAGCAGTTCTTC.

The V and J genes are TRBV30 and TRBJ1-5; no clear D gene. Between the trimmed V and J ends, which lost 0 bases and 9 bases, there was a span of 12 bases. The CDR3 extends over 13 amino acids. Looked up from germline, CDR1 is GTSNPN and CDR2 is SVGIG (reference sequence). The CDR3 nucleotides read TGTGCCTGGAGTGTACGGACGCTGGGGCCCCAGCATTTT. Protein product: CAWSVRTLGPQHF.

The CDR3 region has the DNA TGCGCCAGCAGCTTGGAGGGGCCAGGCAATCAGCCCCAGCATTTT. Translated, it gives CASSLEGPGNQPQHF. The chain carries TRBV5-1 and TRBJ1-5, with D perhaps TRBD1 (5 bases). V dropped 0 bases and J dropped 2 bases, with 9 bases sitting between them. Germline CDR1 SGHRS, CDR2 YFSETQ. This CDR3 spans 15 amino acids.

This sequence joins TRBV5-1 and TRBJ1-1; D call uncertain. Germline lookup yields CDR1 SGHRS and CDR2 YFSETQ. V dropped 3 bases and J dropped 1 base, with 7 bases sitting between them. This CDR3 has 13 amino acids. CDR3: CASSYRGNTEAFF. The CDR3 DNA follows: TGCGCCAGCAGCTACCGGGGGAACACTGAAGCTTTCTTT.

This clone was seen just once. V is TRBV9 and J is TRBJ2-3, with 10 bases lining up with TRBD2. Germline CDR1 reads SGDLS; CDR2 reads YYNGEE. The CDR3 runs 17 residues. V lost 0 bases, J lost 5 bases, and 9 bases stayed unmatched. The CDR3 loop reads CASSVGGSGRRGDTQYF. The CDR3 bases are TGTGCCAGCAGCGTAGGAGGTAGCGGGAGGAGGGGAGATACGCAGTATTTT.

The rearrangement uses TRBV5-4 and TRBJ1-1, with 7 bases fitting TRBD1. V was clipped by 4 bases and J by 4 bases; unmatched bases: 19. Germline CDR1 SGHNT, CDR2 YYREEE (reference sequence). The CDR3 runs 18 residues. The CDR3 nucleotides are TGTGCCAGCAGCCTTCGGACAGGTGGAATGGTTTTGGTCACTGAAGCTTTCTTT. Its protein product is CASSLRTGGMVLVTEAFF.

The V and J genes are TRBV5-1 and TRBJ1-6; D possibly corresponds to TRBD1 (5 bases). The germline V gene encodes CDR1 SGHRS and CDR2 YFSETQ. There are 14 residues in the CDR3. Trimming shortened V by 0 bases and J by 10 bases, and 11 bases separated the two germline ends. The CDR3 DNA reads as TGCGCCAGCAGCTTGGACAGGCTAAGGTCACCCCTCCACTTT. It codes for CASSLDRLRSPLHF.

The gene calls are TRBV18 and TRBJ2-3; TRBD2 matches 10 bases. The CDR3 has 17 amino acids. V lost 0 bases, J lost 4 bases, and 7 bases stayed unmatched. CDR1 KGHSH and CDR2 LQKENI come from the germline V gene. The CDR3 nucleotides read TGTGCCAGCTCACCACCCCGCCTAGCGGGAGTGTCAGATACGCAGTATTTT. It translates to CASSPPRLAGVSDTQYF.

The gene calls are TRBV6-1 and TRBJ2-7; possibly TRBD2 for D (6 bases). The CDR3 spans 14 residues. Germline V gene data show CDR1 as MNHNS and CDR2 as SASEGT. The V gene lost 1 base and the J gene lost 0 bases, with 7 bases spanning the gap. CDR3 sequence reads: CASSEVGLSYEQYF. The CDR3, as DNA: TGTGCCAGCAGTGAAGTGGGACTCTCCTACGAGCAGTACTTC.

This sequence joins TRBV12-5 and TRBJ2-3, with D tentatively TRBD2 (6 bases). Trimming took 8 bases from V and 2 from J, leaving 11 bases between them. The CDR3 spans 13 residues. The germline gives CDR1 LGHNT, CDR2 FRNRAP. CDR3: CASRRGNTDTQYF. The CDR3 coding sequence is TGTGCTAGTAGACGGGGGAACACAGATACGCAGTATTTT.

The chain employs TRBV11-3 and TRBJ2-5; 9 positions match TRBD2. The germline CDR1 and CDR2 sequences are SGHNT and YENEEA. J was trimmed by 2 bases and V by 1 base; bases with no gene match: 5. The CDR3 contains 16 residues. The CDR3 DNA reads as TGTGCCAGCAGCTTAGGGCAGGCGGGAGGGCAAGAGACCCAGTACTTC. The encoded protein is CASSLGQAGGQETQYF.

The chain joins TRBV19 to TRBJ2-3; 14 bases are a match to TRBD2. The CDR3 has 16 amino acids. Germline trimming cut 5 bases from V and 1 base from J; bases unmatched to any gene: 2. Per germline, CDR1 LNHDA and CDR2 SQIVND (reference sequence). CDR3 nucleotide sequence: TGTGCCAGTAGTGAGACTAGCGGGAGGGGCACAGATACGCAGTATTTT. Protein sequence: CASSETSGRGTDTQYF.

This clone has only one observation. The chain couples TRBV25-1 to TRBJ1-1; D is undetermined. V lost 6 bases and J lost 5, with 22 bases in between. The germline gives CDR1 MGHDK, CDR2 SYGVNS. The CDR3 is made up of 16 amino acids. CDR3: CASSPRHNPLRTEAFF. CDR3 sequence (DNA): TGTGCCAGCAGCCCTCGACATAACCCCCTGAGGACTGAAGCTTTCTTT.

The chain is built from TRBV29-1 and TRBJ2-1; D is unresolved. The CDR3 spans 18 residues. Trimming stripped 3 bases from V and 0 bases from J, with 21 bases between. CDR1 and CDR2 (germline): SQVTM, ANQGSEA. The CDR3 nucleotides read TGCAGCGTTGAGAGAAGTCTTACTTCGATCAGCTCCTACAATGAGCAGTTCTTC. Protein product: CSVERSLTSISSYNEQFF.

The V call is TRBV27, the J call TRBJ1-1; unclear D gene. This CDR3 is 11 amino acids long. Trimming left V 7 bases short and J 8 bases short, with 11 bases between. Germline V lookup: CDR1 MNHEY, CDR2 SMNVEV (reference sequence). CDR3 loop: CASIYGFEAFF. The CDR3 region has the DNA TGTGCCAGCATCTACGGCTTCGAAGCTTTCTTT.

This clone has only a few counts. The chain combines TRBV7-2 with TRBJ2-7; D is undetermined. This CDR3 contains 13 residues. Germline CDR1 reads SGHTA; CDR2 reads FQGNSA. Trimming took off 1 base at V and 3 bases at J, with 7 bases between the two ends. CDR3: CASSLVSDYEQYF. The CDR3 bases are TGTGCCAGCAGCTTAGTTTCGGACTACGAGCAGTACTTC.

The chain links TRBV2 to TRBJ1-4, with D possibly TRBD1 on 5 matching bases. Germline assignment: CDR1 SNHLY and CDR2 FYNNEI. The CDR3 totals 13 residues. V was pared by 1 base and J by 10 bases, with 10 bases between. The CDR3 protein is CASSEDRFGKLFF. The CDR3, as DNA: TGTGCCAGCAGTGAAGACAGGTTTGGAAAACTGTTTTTT.

This chain connects TRBV27 to TRBJ1-5, with D possibly being TRBD1 (5 bases). The germline CDR1 and CDR2 sequences are MNHEY and SMNVEV (reference sequence). The V end was cut by 8 bases, the J end by 0 bases, with 14 bases between. The CDR3 length is 15 residues. The DNA for the CDR3 is TGTGCCAGCGGAACAGGACTCTTTAGCAATCAGCCCCAGCATTTT. Its protein product is CASGTGLFSNQPQHF.